Below, 21 T cell receptor beta chains from the same sample are listed, as sequenced in a study of shared T cell receptors in the human thymus. Sequencing was performed with immunoSEQ multiplex PCR; in TCRdb, only in-frame clones are kept and a portion is missing. This table has 630,000 or so clones, 70% to 90% appearing once. These data were likewise used in another study, on human thymus T cells.

The specimen sequenced was thymocytes. The source is a boy under two years old with a congenital heart defect.

This clone was observed once. This rearrangement joins TRBV6-1 to TRBJ2-3, with TRBD2 identical over 13 bases. Trimming removed 7 bases from V and 5 bases from J; junction bases left unmatched: 3. The CDR3 covers 14 residues. In germline, CDR1 is MNHNS, CDR2 SASEGT. The CDR3 sequence: CASTLAGGRDTQYF. Here the CDR3 DNA reads TGTGCCAGCACACTAGCGGGGGGGAGAGATACGCAGTATTTT.

The chain recombines TRBV28 with TRBJ2-6; D remains unclear. Trimming stripped 1 base from V and 3 bases from J, with 10 bases between. The CDR3 extends over 16 amino acids. The germline CDR1 and CDR2 sequences are MDHEN and SYDVKM. In nucleotides, the CDR3 is TGTGCCAGCAGTTTATCTCACTGTGGTGGGGCCAACGTCCTGACTTTC. Translation: CASSLSHCGGANVLTF.

This clone has only a few counts. The chain has TRBV19 and TRBJ2-1; 8 positions agree with TRBD2. In germline, CDR1 is LNHDA, CDR2 SQIVND (reference sequence). Trimming cost V 5 bases and J 4 bases; bases outside gene matches: 7. This CDR3 spans 15 amino acids. The DNA of the CDR3 is TGTGCCAGTAGTCGGGGGGGGCCGCTTTACAATGAGCAGTTCTTC. The encoded protein is CASSRGGPLYNEQFF. The variable domain in full, completed from reference TRBV19 and TRBJ2-1, reads DGGITQSPKYLFRKEGQNVTLSCEQNLNHDAMYWYRQDPGQGLRLIYYSQIVNDFQKGDIAEGYSVSREKKESFPLTVTSAQKNPTAFYLCASSRGGPLYNEQFFGPGTRLTVL.

The rearrangement links TRBV15 to TRBJ2-1; a possible D gene is TRBD1 (5 bases). Trimming left V 1 base short and J 8 bases short, with 6 bases between. Germline V gives CDR1 LNHNV, CDR2 YYDKDF (reference sequence). The CDR3 contains 12 residues. DNA of the CDR3: TGTGCCACCAGCAGAGTAGGGGATGAGCAGTTCTTC. Protein sequence: CATSRVGDEQFF.

This clone has more than one count but fewer than ten. The V call is TRBV30, the J call TRBJ2-3; 11 positions match TRBD2. There are 18 residues in the CDR3. Germline CDR1 is GTSNPN and CDR2 is SVGIG (reference sequence). V was clipped by 5 bases and J by 2 bases; unmatched bases: 15. The CDR3 spells CAWLLSGGTSGNTDTQYF. The CDR3 DNA reads TGTGCCTGGCTTCTAAGCGGGGGGACTAGCGGAAACACAGATACGCAGTATTTT.

The V and J genes are TRBV4-1 and TRBJ2-1; 13 bases are a match to TRBD2. This CDR3 has 19 residues. V trimming: 5 bases; J trimming: 3 bases; junction bases outside the gene matches: 13. Germline CDR1 reads MGHRA; CDR2 reads YSYEKL. The DNA of the CDR3 is TGCGCCAGCAGCGACACTAGCGGGAGGGCCCCTAGATACTACAATGAGCAGTTCTTC. Translated, it gives CASSDTSGRAPRYYNEQFF.

The chain employs TRBV14 and TRBJ2-3; 8 nucleotides agree with TRBD2. This CDR3 comprises 17 residues. Germline values: CDR1 SGHDN, CDR2 FVKESK. V lost 8 bases and J lost 0; bases outside the gene matches: 13. The chain's CDR3 is CASCTSGSRCSTDTQYF. DNA of the CDR3: TGTGCCAGCTGTACGAGCGGGAGCCGGTGTAGCACAGATACGCAGTATTTT.

This clone was seen more than once but under ten times. This sequence joins TRBV19 and TRBJ2-7, with 16 bases aligning to TRBD2. V lost 6 bases to trimming and J lost 2 bases; unmatched junction nucleotides: 4. The CDR3 runs to 16 residues. Germline V gene sequence: CDR1 LNHDA, CDR2 SQIVND (reference sequence). The CDR3 DNA sequence: TGTGCCAGTAGACCCGGGACTAGCGGGGGGGCCTACGAGCAGTACTTC. It is translated as CASRPGTSGGAYEQYF.

V usage is TRBV7-2 and J usage is TRBJ1-3; D perhaps matches TRBD1 (6 bases). V lost 4 bases and J 0 bases, leaving 13 bases between the germline ends. The CDR3 loop spans 16 amino acids. Germline V gene sequence: CDR1 SGHTA, CDR2 FQGNSA. The CDR3: CASSSTGKFSGNTIYF. CDR3 bases: TGTGCCAGCAGCTCGACAGGCAAGTTCTCTGGAAACACCATATATTTT.

The CDR3 here is CASSLGTGGTYNSPLHF. For the CDR3, the DNA is TGTGCCAGCAGCTTAGGGACAGGGGGCACCTATAATTCACCCCTCCACTTT. The chain combines TRBV5-6 with TRBJ1-6; 12 bases map to TRBD1. There are 17 residues in the CDR3. After removal of 2 bases from V and 2 bases from J, the junction contained 2 bases not matched to a gene. Germline loops: CDR1 SGHDT, CDR2 YYEEEE.

The chain employs TRBV7-2 and TRBJ1-6; D not certain. The CDR3 has 15 residues. Germline V lookup: CDR1 SGHTA, CDR2 FQGNSA. Trimming removed 4 bases from V and 0 bases from J, with 7 bases in between. The CDR3 region has the DNA TGTGCCAGCAGCTCGGTCCTCTCCTATAATTCACCCCTCCACTTT. This sequence encodes CASSSVLSYNSPLHF.

This sequence joins TRBV15 and TRBJ2-1, with a possible D match to TRBD2 (6 bases). V dropped 7 bases and J dropped 8 bases, with 15 bases sitting between them. This CDR3 is built from 13 residues. The V gene's germline CDR1 is LNHNV and CDR2 YYDKDF (reference sequence). The CDR3 DNA reads as TGTGCCACCATCCGACTAGGTGGGGATGAGCAGTTCTTC. This encodes CATIRLGGDEQFF.

In DNA form, the CDR3 reads TGTGCCAGCAGTTTATCTCCTAGCAAGGGAGAGCAGTACTTC. Amino acid sequence: CASSLSPSKGEQYF. This chain connects TRBV27 to TRBJ2-7; a possible D gene is TRBD2 (5 bases). Germline CDR1 and CDR2: MNHEY and SMNVEV (reference sequence). The CDR3 length is 14 residues. The V gene lost 0 bases and the J gene lost 7 bases, with 13 bases spanning the gap.

V gene TRBV5-1 combines with J gene TRBJ2-5; 15 nucleotides match TRBD2. CDR1 and CDR2 from the germline V gene are SGHRS and YFSETQ. The junction had 4 bases not matched to a gene; V was cut back by 0 bases and J by 1 base. CDR3 length equals 18 residues. Here the CDR3 reads CASSLEGLAGGVQETQYF. In DNA form, the CDR3 reads TGCGCCAGCAGCTTGGAGGGACTAGCGGGAGGAGTCCAAGAGACCCAGTACTTC.

The chain carries TRBV27 and TRBJ2-1; 7 bases are a match to TRBD2. Trimming took 5 bases from V and 7 from J; bases not matched to a gene: 8. Germline loops: CDR1 MNHEY, CDR2 SMNVEV (reference sequence). CDR3 length equals 14 residues. CDR3 in DNA: TGTGCCAGCAGTCCTGGACTAGGACTAAATGAGCAGTTCTTC. This encodes CASSPGLGLNEQFF.

The V and J genes are TRBV9 and TRBJ2-1, with 11 nucleotides matching TRBD2. Looked up from germline, CDR1 is SGDLS and CDR2 is YYNGEE. The CDR3 loop spans 17 amino acids. With 0 bases clipped from V and 5 bases from J, the junction kept 7 bases outside the gene matches. CDR3 loop: CASSVGRLAGRDNEQFF. DNA for the CDR3: TGTGCCAGCAGCGTAGGGCGACTAGCGGGAAGGGACAATGAGCAGTTCTTC.

This chain joins TRBV28 and TRBJ1-1; D uncertain. V shed 5 bases and J shed 0 bases, with 4 bases lying between them. CDR1 is MDHEN, CDR2 SYDVKM, per germline. The CDR3 covers 12 residues. CDR3 in amino acids: CASSRVNTEAFF. Here the CDR3 DNA reads TGTGCCAGCAGTCGGGTGAACACTGAAGCTTTCTTT.

This chain links TRBV6-6 with TRBJ1-1; D is possibly TRBD1 (6 bases). Germline lookup yields CDR1 MNHNY and CDR2 SVGAGI (reference sequence). This CDR3 has 14 residues. V lost 4 bases to trimming and J lost 3 bases, with 12 bases between them. The DNA for the CDR3 is TGTGCCAGCAGTTCCCCGAACAGGGACACTGAAGCTTTCTTT. Translated, it gives CASSSPNRDTEAFF.

The rearrangement uses TRBV6-1 and TRBJ2-7; D is uncertain. Germline CDR1 reads MNHNS; CDR2 reads SASEGT. CDR3 size: 12 residues. The ends were cut back, 8 bases at V and 3 bases at J, with 11 bases in the middle. CDR3 region: CASHSGYYEQYF. In DNA form, the CDR3 reads TGTGCCAGCCACAGTGGCTACTACGAGCAGTACTTC.

Of note for this clone: Different DNA sequences within this sample yield the same CDR3. The chain joins TRBV4-1 to TRBJ2-3; 12 bases line up with TRBD2. The CDR3 is 15 residues long. After removal of 4 bases from V and 3 bases from J, the junction contained 2 bases not matched to a gene. Germline V gene data show CDR1 as MGHRA and CDR2 as YSYEKL. CDR3 DNA: TGCGCCAGCAGCCGGCTAGCGGGGGGGACAGATACGCAGTATTTT. This gives the protein CASSRLAGGTDTQYF.

CDR3 in DNA: TGTGCCAGCAGCTTACACACCCGTCCCTACGAGCAGTACTTC. This encodes CASSLHTRPYEQYF. The chain joins TRBV4-2 to TRBJ2-7, with D uncertain. This CDR3 has 14 residues. Germline CDR1 LGHNA, CDR2 YNFKEQ. Trimming removed 5 bases at V and 2 bases at J, with 13 bases between.